This TCR beta chain was identified during a study of cytomegalovirus exposure and HLA in healthy donors. Overall study: A subsequent analysis stated that the roughly 120 validation repertoires were run on the same platform as the roughly 670 first-cohort repertoires.

Points from the study as a whole: In the 130 or so validation repertoires, approximately 94% of cluster scores exceeded 0, per a later analysis. The CMV antigen specificity of three CMV-associated chains was confirmed through in vitro analysis. Reported performance of the classifier showed diagnosis of cytomegalovirus status with high specificity and sensitivity.

CDR1 and CDR2 from the germline V gene are LNHDA and SQIVND (reference sequence). The ends were cut back, 7 bases at V and 6 bases at J, with 15 bases in the middle. This CDR3 spans 14 amino acids. Produced via immunoSEQ multiplex PCR; TCRdb's table is partial and in-frame only. The table has approximately 300,000 clones, 86% seen once; the top ten hold roughly 0.8%. As regards this clone: Its target is unknown.

The sequence derives from a woman aged 18-30 years in good health and CMV-seronegative. The V and J genes are TRBV19 and TRBJ2-2; weak D call: TRBD2 (6 bases). The sample consisted of PBMCs. Here the CDR3 DNA reads TGTGCCAGTACCTTCTCGGAGGGTTCCGGGGAGCTGTTTTTT. Translation: CASTFSEGSGELFF.